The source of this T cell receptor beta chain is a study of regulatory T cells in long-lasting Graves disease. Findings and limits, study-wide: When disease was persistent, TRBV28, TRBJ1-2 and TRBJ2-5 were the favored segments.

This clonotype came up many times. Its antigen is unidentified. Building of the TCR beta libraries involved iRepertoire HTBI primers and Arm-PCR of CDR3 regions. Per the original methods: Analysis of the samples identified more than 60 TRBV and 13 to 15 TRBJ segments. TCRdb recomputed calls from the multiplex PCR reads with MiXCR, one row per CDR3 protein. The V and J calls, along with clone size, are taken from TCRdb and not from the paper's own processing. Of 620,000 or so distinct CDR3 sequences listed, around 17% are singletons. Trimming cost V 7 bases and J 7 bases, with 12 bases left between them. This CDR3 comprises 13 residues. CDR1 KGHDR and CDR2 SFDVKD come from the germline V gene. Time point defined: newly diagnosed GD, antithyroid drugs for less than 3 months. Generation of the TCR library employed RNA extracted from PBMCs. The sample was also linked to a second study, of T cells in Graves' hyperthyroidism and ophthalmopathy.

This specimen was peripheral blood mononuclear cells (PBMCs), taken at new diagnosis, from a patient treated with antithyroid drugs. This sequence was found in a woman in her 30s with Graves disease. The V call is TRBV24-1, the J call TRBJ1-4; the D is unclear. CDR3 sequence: CATRLSEGEKLFF. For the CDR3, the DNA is TGTGCCACCAGACTCTCGGAGGGTGAAAAACTGTTTTTT.